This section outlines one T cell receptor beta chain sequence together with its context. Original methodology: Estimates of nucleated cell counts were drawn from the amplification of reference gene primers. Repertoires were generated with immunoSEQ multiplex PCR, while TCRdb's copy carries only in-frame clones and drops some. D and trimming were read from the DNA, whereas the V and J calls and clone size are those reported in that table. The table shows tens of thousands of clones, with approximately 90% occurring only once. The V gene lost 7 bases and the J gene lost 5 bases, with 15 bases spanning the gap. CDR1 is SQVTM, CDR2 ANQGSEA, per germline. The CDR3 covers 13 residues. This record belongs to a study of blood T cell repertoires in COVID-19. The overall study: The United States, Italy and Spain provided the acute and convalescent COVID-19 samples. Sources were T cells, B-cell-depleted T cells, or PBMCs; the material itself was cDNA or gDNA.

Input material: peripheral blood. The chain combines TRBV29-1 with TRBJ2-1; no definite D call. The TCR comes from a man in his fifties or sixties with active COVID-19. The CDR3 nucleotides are TGCAGCGCCGTAGCCTACACTGACAATGAGCAGTTCTTC. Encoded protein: CSAVAYTDNEQFF.